Below are 12 T cell receptor beta chains sequenced from a single sample in a study of blood T cell repertoires in COVID-19. Sequencing was performed with immunoSEQ multiplex PCR; in TCRdb, only in-frame clones are kept and a portion is missing. The table includes roughly 65,000 clones, about 89% detected once. The sequenced sample was peripheral blood. The receptor source for this set is a woman in her sixties or seventies with acute or convalescent COVID-19.

The chain recombines TRBV3-1 (or the pseudogene TRBV3-2) with TRBJ2-1, with D perhaps TRBD2 (5 bases). The length of the CDR3 is 16 residues. Germline V lookup: CDR1 LGHDT, CDR2 YNNKEL (reference sequence). V shed 0 bases and J shed 3 bases, with 12 bases lying between them. Here the CDR3 reads CASSQEGSALYNEQFF. The CDR3, as DNA: TGTGCCAGCAGCCAAGAGGGTAGCGCCCTCTACAATGAGCAGTTCTTC.

This clone has only one observation. This chain joins TRBV24-1 and TRBJ2-3, with 8 bases lining up with TRBD2. The CDR3 sequence is 17 residues long. Per the germline V gene, CDR1 is KGHDR and CDR2 is SFDVKD. Trimming cost V 3 bases and J 4 bases; bases outside gene matches: 11. The CDR3 here is CATSDGMSAGAPDTQYF. CDR3 sequence (DNA): TGTGCCACCAGTGATGGCATGTCAGCGGGGGCCCCAGATACGCAGTATTTT.

CDR3 nucleotide sequence: TGTGCCAGCAGCCCCTTAGCGGGCTCCTACAATGAGCAGTTCTTC. Protein: CASSPLAGSYNEQFF. The chain joins TRBV7-8 to TRBJ2-1, with 7 bases matching TRBD2. CDR3 size: 15 residues. The J segment lost 0 bases and the V segment lost 5 bases, leaving 4 bases of the junction unmatched. Per the germline V gene, CDR1 is SGHVS and CDR2 is FQNEAQ. The full variable domain, rest sourced from reference TRBV7-8 and TRBJ2-1, is GAGVSQSPRYKVAKRGQDVALRCDPISGHVSLFWYQQALGQGPEFLTYFQNEAQLDKSGLPSDRFFAERPEGSVSTLKIQRTQQEDSAVYLCASSPLAGSYNEQFFGPGTRLTVL.

V usage is TRBV24-1 and J usage is TRBJ2-2; 12 positions agree with TRBD2. Trimming took 3 bases from V and 1 from J; bases not matched to a gene: 8. The V gene's germline CDR1 is KGHDR and CDR2 SFDVKD. The CDR3 spans 19 residues. The CDR3: CATSDPSSGGALNTGELFF. CDR3 DNA sequence: TGTGCCACCAGTGATCCCTCTAGCGGGGGGGCACTGAACACCGGGGAGCTGTTTTTT.

This chain connects TRBV5-1 to TRBJ2-5; 8 nucleotides line up with TRBD1. There are 17 residues in the CDR3. J lost 1 base, V lost 8 bases, and 16 bases had no gene match. Germline CDR1 and CDR2: SGHRS and YFSETQ. This CDR3 reads CASRPLEDRAFQETQYF. The CDR3 DNA reads as TGCGCCAGTAGACCCCTCGAGGACAGGGCCTTCCAAGAGACCCAGTACTTC.

This clone was detected only a few times. This chain uses TRBV5-1 with TRBJ2-7, with a tentative D call TRBD1 (5 bases). V shed 1 base and J shed 3 bases, with 11 bases lying between them. CDR3 size: 14 residues. CDR1 is SGHRS, CDR2 YFSETQ, per germline. The CDR3 DNA follows: TGCGCCAGCAGCTTGACAGGTGCTCTCTACGAGCAGTACTTC. Its translation is CASSLTGALYEQYF. Together with reference TRBV5-1 and TRBJ2-7, the CDR3 gives the full variable domain: KAGVTQTPRYLIKTRGQQVTLSCSPISGHRSVSWYQQTPGQGLQFLFEYFSETQRNKGNFPGRFSGRQFSNSRSEMNVSTLELGDSALYLCASSLTGALYEQYFGPGTRLTVT.

The rearrangement uses TRBV27 and TRBJ1-6, with TRBD1 identical over 9 bases. V dropped 2 bases and J dropped 8; count of bases not matched to a gene: 4. The germline V gene has CDR1 MNHEY and CDR2 SMNVEV (reference sequence). The CDR3 contains 15 residues. CDR3 sequence reads: CASSLIGTGYSPLHF. CDR3 bases: TGTGCCAGCAGTTTAATTGGGACAGGGTATTCACCCCTCCACTTT.

V usage is TRBV12-3 or TRBV12-4 and J usage is TRBJ1-1; D might be TRBD1 (5 bases). There are 13 residues in the CDR3. Between the trimmed V and J ends, which lost 4 bases and 7 bases, there was a span of 13 bases. CDR3 in amino acids: CASSSDSFGEAFF. Here the CDR3 DNA reads TGTGCCAGCAGTTCCGACAGTTTTGGTGAAGCTTTCTTT.

The chain is built from TRBV6-5 and TRBJ1-2, with D maybe TRBD1 (6 bases). This CDR3 is built from 13 residues. Trimming took off 2 bases at V and 4 bases at J, with 8 bases between the two ends. CDR1 is MNHEY, CDR2 SVGAGI, per germline. Here the CDR3 reads CASSYVQGYGYTF. The CDR3, as DNA: TGTGCCAGCAGTTACGTACAGGGCTATGGCTACACCTTC.

The chain recombines TRBV19 with TRBJ2-7; 7 nucleotides align to TRBD1. This CDR3 has 16 amino acids. CDR1 is LNHDA and CDR2 is SQIVND in the germline V gene (reference sequence). Trimming removed 1 base from V and 1 base from J; junction bases left unmatched: 7. CDR3 DNA sequence: TGTGCCAGTAGTATAGCGGGGACAGAGGCTTCCTACGAGCAGTACTTC. Protein: CASSIAGTEASYEQYF.

The CDR3: CASSMRQPNTEAFF. CDR3 nucleotides: TGTGCCAGTAGTATGAGACAGCCGAACACTGAAGCTTTCTTT. The gene calls are TRBV19 and TRBJ1-1; D possibly corresponds to TRBD1 (5 bases). Trimming removed 3 bases from V and 1 base from J, with 9 bases in between. Germline CDR1 is LNHDA and CDR2 is SQIVND (reference sequence). The CDR3 totals 14 residues.

This clone appeared a single time. This chain joins TRBV18 and TRBJ1-6; tentative D call: TRBD1 (5 bases). Trimming cost V 0 bases and J 10 bases, with 16 bases left between them. CDR3 length equals 16 residues. Germline-derived CDR1 and CDR2 are KGHSH and LQKENI. As DNA, the CDR3 is TGTGCCAGCTCACCACCCGGGACTACTAGGAACTCACCCCTCCACTTT. It translates to CASSPPGTTRNSPLHF.